The 26 T cell receptor beta chains below were found in one sample sequenced in a study of T cell clonotyping in hematopoietic cell transplantation. Some clones are missing from TCRdb's copy, which holds only in-frame ones; the method was immunoSEQ multiplex PCR. In the table there are 7,000 to 9,000 clones, about 83% of which are singletons. The sequencing here drew on PBMCs, taken 100 days after allogeneic stem cell transplant. These receptors all stem from a male patient in his forties or fifties who had an allogeneic stem cell transplant from a related donor, so the T cells may come from the graft donor. Some clones in this sample may be carry-over from other donors' samples.

This chain links TRBV6-5 with TRBJ2-7, with 10 bases identical to TRBD1. This CDR3 is built from 15 residues. Germline values: CDR1 MNHEY, CDR2 SVGAGI. Trimming removed 5 bases from V and 5 bases from J; junction bases left unmatched: 9. Here the CDR3 reads CASSHIRDRGHEQYF. CDR3 nucleotides: TGTGCCAGCAGTCATATCCGGGACAGGGGCCACGAGCAGTACTTC.

This clone has only a few counts. The genes are TRBV30 and TRBJ1-1; no clear D. Between the trimmed V and J ends, which lost 4 bases and 3 bases, there was a span of 12 bases. The CDR3 runs to 13 residues. Germline lookup yields CDR1 GTSNPN and CDR2 SVGIG (reference sequence). The DNA of the CDR3 is TGTGCCTGGATCGGCCGCATTTACACTGAAGCTTTCTTT. It specifies CAWIGRIYTEAFF. The entire variable domain, with the rest obtained from reference TRBV30 and TRBJ1-1, is as follows: SQTIHQWPATLVQPVGSPLSLECTVEGTSNPNLYWYRQAAGRGLQLLFYSVGIGQISSEVPQNLSASRPQDRQFILSSKKLLLSDSGFYLCAWIGRIYTEAFFGQGTRLTVV.

The chain has TRBV30 and TRBJ1-5; 9 bases line up with TRBD1. With V trimmed by 4 bases and J by 6 bases, 7 bases remained unmatched. Germline V lookup: CDR1 GTSNPN, CDR2 SVGIG (reference sequence). This CDR3 comprises 14 residues. The CDR3 sequence: CAWTGTGFGQPQHF. CDR3 nucleotides: TGTGCCTGGACAGGGACAGGGTTTGGTCAGCCCCAGCATTTT.

The genes are TRBV25-1 and TRBJ2-7; TRBD2 is a possible D gene (5 bases). Between the trimmed V and J ends, which lost 1 base and 4 bases, there was a span of 11 bases. Germline values: CDR1 MGHDK, CDR2 SYGVNS. The CDR3 is 14 amino acids. CDR3 in amino acids: CASSEFRGRYEQYF. In DNA form, the CDR3 reads TGTGCCAGCAGTGAATTTAGAGGGCGGTACGAGCAGTACTTC.

The chain links TRBV14 to TRBJ2-7, with TRBD1 as a possible D gene (5 bases). The CDR3 is made up of 14 amino acids. The V gene's germline CDR1 is SGHDN and CDR2 FVKESK. V was cut by 1 base and J by 2 bases, with 9 bases left in between. The CDR3: CASSQVRAAYEQYF. CDR3 sequence (DNA): TGTGCCAGCAGCCAAGTCAGGGCTGCCTACGAGCAGTACTTC. Looking up the rest from reference TRBV14 and TRBJ2-7 gives the full variable domain: EAGVTQFPSHSVIEKGQTVTLRCDPISGHDNLYWYRRVMGKEIKFLLHFVKESKQDESGMPNNRFLAERTGGTYSTLKVQPAELEDSGVYFCASSQVRAAYEQYFGPGTRLTVT.

The chain couples TRBV7-8 to TRBJ2-5, with a weak D call TRBD1 (6 bases). The J call may be incorrect, as the DNA end agrees better with TRBJ2-7. The CDR3 sequence is 15 residues long. Per germline, CDR1 SGHVS and CDR2 FQNEAQ. CDR3 sequence (DNA): TGTGCCAGCAGCTACAGGGCCGGGACAAGCTACGAGCAGTACTTC. It codes for CASSYRAGTSYEQYF.

The V gene is TRBV5-6, the J gene TRBJ1-2; 7 bases are a match to TRBD1. This CDR3 is 13 amino acids long. The junction had 2 bases not matched to a gene; V was cut back by 4 bases and J by 2 bases. Germline V lookup: CDR1 SGHDT, CDR2 YYEEEE. DNA of the CDR3: TGTGCCAGCAGCGAGACAGGGAACTATGGCTACACCTTC. This translates into CASSETGNYGYTF.

The chain carries TRBV5-8 and TRBJ1-5; D remains unclear. Trimming took off 6 bases at V and 4 bases at J, with 8 bases between the two ends. The germline V gene has CDR1 SGHTS and CDR2 YDEGEE. The CDR3 contains 12 residues. This chain's CDR3 is CASTLRNQPQHF. The CDR3 nucleotides are TGTGCCAGCACCCTTCGTAATCAGCCCCAGCATTTT. The full variable domain, completed using reference TRBV5-8 and TRBJ1-5, is EAGVTQSPTHLIKTRGQQATLRCSPISGHTSVYWYQQALGLGLQFLLWYDEGEERNRGNFPPRFSGRQFPNYSSELNVNALELEDSALYLCASTLRNQPQHFGDGTRLSIL.

This clone was detected once. The chain carries TRBV30 and TRBJ1-2; TRBD1 is a possible D gene (5 bases). This CDR3 has 13 residues. V was clipped by 4 bases and J by 2 bases, with 11 bases between them. Germline V lookup: CDR1 GTSNPN, CDR2 SVGIG (reference sequence). The CDR3 region has the DNA TGTGCCTGGATCCAGACAGCAAACTATGGCTACACCTTC. Its protein product is CAWIQTANYGYTF. Full variable domain (missing parts from reference TRBV30 and TRBJ1-2): SQTIHQWPATLVQPVGSPLSLECTVEGTSNPNLYWYRQAAGRGLQLLFYSVGIGQISSEVPQNLSASRPQDRQFILSSKKLLLSDSGFYLCAWIQTANYGYTFGSGTRLTVV.

As for this clone: Other DNA sequences in this sample translate to the same CDR3. The V call is TRBV9, the J call TRBJ1-2; D is undetermined. The germline V gene has CDR1 SGDLS and CDR2 YYNGEE. Trimming pared 0 bases from V and 3 bases from J, leaving 6 bases between. The CDR3 runs to 13 residues. This chain's CDR3 is CASSVGGDYGYTF. The CDR3 DNA reads as TGTGCCAGCAGCGTAGGTGGGGACTATGGCTACACCTTC. The full variable domain, rest sourced from reference TRBV9 and TRBJ1-2, is DSGVTQTPKHLITATGQRVTLRCSPRSGDLSVYWYQQSLDQGLQFLIQYYNGEERAKGNILERFSAQQFPDLHSELNLSSLELGDSALYFCASSVGGDYGYTFGSGTRLTVV.

V gene TRBV30 combines with J gene TRBJ2-7; D is tentatively TRBD1 or TRBD2 (5 bases each). Germline loops: CDR1 GTSNPN, CDR2 SVGIG (reference sequence). The CDR3 contains 15 residues. The V end was cut by 2 bases, the J end by 3 bases, with 17 bases between. In DNA, the CDR3 is TGTGCCTGGAGTAATTACCGGGACGGGATCTACGAGCAGTACTTC. Translation: CAWSNYRDGIYEQYF. The entire variable domain, with the rest obtained from reference TRBV30 and TRBJ2-7, is as follows: SQTIHQWPATLVQPVGSPLSLECTVEGTSNPNLYWYRQAAGRGLQLLFYSVGIGQISSEVPQNLSASRPQDRQFILSSKKLLLSDSGFYLCAWSNYRDGIYEQYFGPGTRLTVT.

V gene TRBV28 combines with J gene TRBJ1-4; no clear D. There are 14 residues in the CDR3. The germline gives CDR1 MDHEN, CDR2 SYDVKM. Trimming took off 2 bases at V and 4 bases at J, with 8 bases between the two ends. In DNA form, the CDR3 reads TGTGCCAGCAGTTTAACAGCCCTTAATGAAAAACTGTTTTTT. Translating it yields CASSLTALNEKLFF.

The chain is built from TRBV7-6 and TRBJ2-7; no firm D call. V lost 1 base to trimming and J lost 0 bases, with 7 bases between them. This CDR3 region has 14 residues. Germline lookup yields CDR1 SGHVS and CDR2 FNYEAQ. The CDR3 sequence: CASSLGQNSYEQYF. The DNA of the CDR3 is TGTGCCAGCAGCTTAGGGCAGAACTCCTACGAGCAGTACTTC.

Here the CDR3 reads CASSLLVTIGTDTQYF. As DNA, the CDR3 is TGTGCCAGCAGTTTATTGGTCACCATCGGGACAGATACGCAGTATTTT. This sequence joins TRBV27 and TRBJ2-3; no clear D gene. The CDR3 totals 16 residues. Germline lookup yields CDR1 MNHEY and CDR2 SMNVEV (reference sequence). V lost 1 base, J lost 3 bases, and 14 bases lay in between.

In regard to this clone: The same CDR3 also results from other DNA sequences found in this sample. This chain joins TRBV30 and TRBJ2-1, with unresolved D. CDR3 length: 13 residues. Trimming left V 0 bases short and J 7 bases short, with 10 bases between. Germline CDR1 and CDR2: GTSNPN and SVGIG (reference sequence). For the CDR3, the DNA is TGTGCCTGGAGTGTCGGCAGGTATAATGAGCAGTTCTTC. Residues: CAWSVGRYNEQFF.

The rearrangement links TRBV7-3 to TRBJ2-3, with D uncertain. The CDR3 runs 15 residues. Germline CDR1 is SGHTA and CDR2 is FQGTGA. The ends were cut back, 2 bases at V and 2 bases at J, with 11 bases in the middle. This CDR3 is CASSLHGSVTDTQYF. The CDR3 coding sequence is TGTGCCAGCAGCTTACACGGCAGTGTCACAGATACGCAGTATTTT.

The chain combines TRBV2 with TRBJ1-2; D uncertain. This CDR3 is built from 15 residues. V was shortened by 1 base and J by 2 bases, with 11 bases between the two germline ends. Germline CDR1 SNHLY, CDR2 FYNNEI. DNA of the CDR3: TGTGCCAGCAGTGAAGTGTGGGGATCCAACTATGGCTACACCTTC. Translation gives CASSEVWGSNYGYTF.

The V call is TRBV30, the J call TRBJ2-1; 7 nucleotides align to TRBD1. The CDR3 loop spans 13 amino acids. V trimming: 2 bases; J trimming: 3 bases; junction bases outside the gene matches: 1. Germline values: CDR1 GTSNPN, CDR2 SVGIG (reference sequence). This CDR3 is CAWSRDSYNEQFF. The DNA for the CDR3 is TGTGCCTGGAGTAGGGACAGCTACAATGAGCAGTTCTTC. Using reference TRBV30 and TRBJ2-1 for the parts outside the CDR3, the full variable domain is SQTIHQWPATLVQPVGSPLSLECTVEGTSNPNLYWYRQAAGRGLQLLFYSVGIGQISSEVPQNLSASRPQDRQFILSSKKLLLSDSGFYLCAWSRDSYNEQFFGPGTRLTVL.

The chain recombines TRBV30 with TRBJ2-1; 8 nucleotides match TRBD1. Unmatched junction bases numbered 13, after V lost 2 bases and J lost 7 bases. The length of the CDR3 is 16 residues. CDR1 and CDR2 from the germline V gene are GTSNPN and SVGIG (reference sequence). CDR3 nucleotide sequence: TGTGCCTGGAGTCCAAGTCCCCGGGACAGGCTGAATGAGCAGTTCTTC. Amino acids: CAWSPSPRDRLNEQFF.

The chain uses TRBV27 and TRBJ1-5, with D unclear. There are 13 residues in the CDR3. CDR1 is MNHEY and CDR2 is SMNVEV in the germline V gene (reference sequence). Trimming removed 5 bases at V and 5 bases at J, with 10 bases between. DNA of the CDR3: TGTGCCAGCAGTCTGTCAGGTGATCAGCCCCAGCATTTT. Amino acids: CASSLSGDQPQHF.

V and J are TRBV7-3 and TRBJ2-2; 7 bases agree with TRBD2. Germline assignment: CDR1 SGHTA and CDR2 FQGTGA. The CDR3 is 15 residues long. V shed 7 bases, J shed 0 bases, and the junction held 5 bases outside the gene matches. As DNA, the CDR3 is TGTGCCAGCAACCCCGGACTAGCGAACACCGGGGAGCTGTTTTTT. Residues: CASNPGLANTGELFF.

J is TRBJ1-5 and V is TRBV5-1; maybe TRBD1 (5 bases). CDR1 is SGHRS, CDR2 YFSETQ, per germline. This CDR3 has 14 residues. V dropped 0 bases and J dropped 8 bases, with 12 bases sitting between them. The CDR3 sequence is CASSLGTGVEPQHF. The CDR3 nucleotides are TGCGCCAGCAGCTTGGGAACGGGGGTCGAGCCCCAGCATTTT. Combining the CDR3 with reference TRBV5-1 and TRBJ1-5 gives the whole variable domain KAGVTQTPRYLIKTRGQQVTLSCSPISGHRSVSWYQQTPGQGLQFLFEYFSETQRNKGNFPGRFSGRQFSNSRSEMNVSTLELGDSALYLCASSLGTGVEPQHFGDGTRLSIL.

The V gene is TRBV25-1, the J gene TRBJ2-7, with a possible D match to TRBD2 (5 bases). Trimming shortened V by 7 bases and J by 2 bases, and 6 bases separated the two germline ends. This CDR3 has 11 amino acids. Germline CDR1 reads MGHDK; CDR2 reads SYGVNS. The CDR3 loop reads CASTGTYEQYF. The CDR3 DNA sequence: TGTGCCAGCACCGGGACCTACGAGCAGTACTTC.

V and J are TRBV30 and TRBJ1-1; D call uncertain. Germline CDR1 reads GTSNPN; CDR2 reads SVGIG (reference sequence). This CDR3 has 13 residues. Trimming removed 0 bases at V and 1 base at J, with 6 bases between. As DNA, the CDR3 is TGTGCCTGGAGTGTGATGTCGAACACTGAAGCTTTCTTT. Translation: CAWSVMSNTEAFF.

The chain uses TRBV5-1 and TRBJ1-5, with TRBD1 matching over 9 bases. The J segment lost 8 bases and the V segment lost 4 bases, leaving 10 bases of the junction unmatched. Germline assignment: CDR1 SGHRS and CDR2 YFSETQ. The CDR3 runs to 15 residues. In nucleotides, the CDR3 is TGCGCCAGCAGCCCACAGGGGGCGGCGGAGGAGCCCCAGCATTTT. Translated, it gives CASSPQGAAEEPQHF.

This clone was seen only a few times. The chain is built from TRBV25-1 and TRBJ1-2; 7 positions match TRBD1. With V trimmed by 4 bases and J by 10 bases, 12 bases remained unmatched. Germline lookup yields CDR1 MGHDK and CDR2 SYGVNS. The CDR3 consists of 14 residues. CDR3 sequence reads: CASSAPGTATDYTF. CDR3 nucleotides: TGTGCCAGCAGTGCCCCCGGGACAGCAACGGACTACACCTTC.